This T cell receptor beta chain was sequenced during a study of T cell repertoires in cytomegalovirus infection (dated by TCRdb to between 2018 and 2021). As for the study more broadly: Because public TCR beta signatures pointed to carriage of CMV infection together with the matching HLA type, the HLA type of each donor mattered for the analysis.

In regard to this clonotype: Its antigen remains unidentified. Base qualities were left out, and no much larger clone turns up one base away.

The sample was run on an Illumina HiSeq 1500. TCRdb applied fastp at Q25 and MiXCR to the public reads, then kept only in-frame beta chains. Merged by CDR3 protein, the rows form single entries marked with the most common genes and DNA. Within this sample are under 850,000 distinct CDR3 sequences, with less than 40% of them counted one time only. The top ten hold 2.8% of the sample. General conclusions and limits of the study: Carriers of CMV infection plus the relevant HLA type were discriminated by the cumulative frequency of public TCR beta family members in the study cohort and in an independent roughly 340-donor cohort. In the ex vivo response, HLA-C-restricted CMV-specific TCR beta clonotypes were dominant, and in two of eight donors the single most frequent clonotype came from this HLA-C-restricted group.

Sequencing input: PBMCs. The sequence was obtained from a human donor in good health (CMV status not recorded). Some clones in this sample may be carry-over from other donors' samples.

The CDR3: CASSEEASSYEQYF. At the DNA level, the sequence is TGTGCCAGCAGTGAAGAGGCCAGCTCCTACGAGCAGTACTTC. The V and J segments used are TRBV6-1 and TRBJ2-7; the D gene is not confidently resolved. CDR1 MNHNS and CDR2 SASEGT are derived from the germline V gene. A distance of 7 bases separates the germline ends of V and J, which lose 1 base and 0 bases respectively. The cysteine opens and the phenylalanine closes a CDR3 of 14 amino acids. Only CDR3 DNA remains: 42 bases, in frame from the first base.